This TCR beta chain was observed in a study of spatial heterogeneity in lung cancer. On the study more broadly: Raw-read counts averaged over ten per unique TCR and UMI combination.

V lost 6 bases and J lost 0, with 11 bases in between. The CDR3 sequence is 14 residues long. Every TCR cDNA molecule carried a tag that served as a unique molecular identifier. MiXCR, run by TCRdb on the 5' RACE reads, gives a single entry per CDR3 protein. The sample includes fewer than 16,000 distinct CDR3 sequences, roughly 3.9% seen only once; the top ten take around 9.6%. The time point: sample taken at primary tumor resection. The donors comprised some 70 untreated early-stage non-small cell lung cancer patients. Unsorted whole RNA samples from tumor, nontumor lung or frozen PBMC were sequenced. This clonotype came up many times. This beta chain turned up in a library designed for alpha chains; as an off-target read, its abundance says little.

The material was normal lung tissue next to the tumor, obtained at surgery. The V and J genes are TRBV12-3 or TRBV12-4 and TRBJ1-1, with D uncertain. The sequence was collected from a male donor with early-stage non-small cell lung cancer. The CDR3, as DNA: TGTGCCAGCAGCCGGCAGCGATTGAACACTGAAGCTTTCTTT. It is translated as CASSRQRLNTEAFF.